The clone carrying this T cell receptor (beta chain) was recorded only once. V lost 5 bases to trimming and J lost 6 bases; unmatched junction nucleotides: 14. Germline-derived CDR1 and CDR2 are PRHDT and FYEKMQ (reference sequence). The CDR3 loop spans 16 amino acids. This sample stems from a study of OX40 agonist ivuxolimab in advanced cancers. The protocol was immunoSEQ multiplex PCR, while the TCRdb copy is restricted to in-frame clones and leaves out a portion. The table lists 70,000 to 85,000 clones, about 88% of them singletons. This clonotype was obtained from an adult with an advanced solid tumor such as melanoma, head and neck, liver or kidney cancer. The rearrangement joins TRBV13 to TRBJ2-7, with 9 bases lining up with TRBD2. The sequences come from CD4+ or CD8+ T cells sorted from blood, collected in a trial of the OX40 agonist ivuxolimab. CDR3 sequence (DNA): TGTGCCAGCAGCCCCCGCAGACTAGCGGTGTTGAGCGAGCAGTACTTC. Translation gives CASSPRRLAVLSEQYF.